The 18 T cell receptor beta chains reported below all come from one sample, sequenced in a study of T cells in tuberculosis. The protocol was immunoSEQ multiplex PCR, while the TCRdb copy is restricted to in-frame clones and leaves out a portion. The profile shows about 35,000 clones, more than 85% of them singletons. The sequenced sample was PBMCs. The receptors here all came from a donor under 30 with latent tuberculosis or without tuberculosis infection.

The rearrangement uses TRBV5-1 and TRBJ1-6, with no clear D. This CDR3 spans 18 amino acids. Per germline, CDR1 SGHRS and CDR2 YFSETQ. Trimming stripped 0 bases from V and 0 bases from J, with 13 bases between. CDR3 in DNA: TGCGCCAGCAGCTTGGTATCTCCGGACTTCTCCTATAATTCACCCCTCCACTTT. Translating gives CASSLVSPDFSYNSPLHF.

This clone was detected once. CDR3 sequence (DNA): TGTGCCAGTAGTTCAACATACGAGCAGTACTTC. It codes for CASSSTYEQYF. This sequence joins TRBV19 and TRBJ2-7, with unresolved D. The CDR3 runs to 11 residues. Trimming stripped 5 bases from V and 4 bases from J, with 6 bases between. Germline loops: CDR1 LNHDA, CDR2 SQIVND (reference sequence).

The chain combines TRBV5-6 with TRBJ1-2; tentatively, D is TRBD1 (5 bases). The CDR3 is 14 residues long. CDR1 is SGHDT, CDR2 YYEEEE, per germline. The ends were cut back, 0 bases at V and 6 bases at J, with 12 bases in the middle. CDR3 residues: CASSLADSINGYTF. The CDR3 nucleotides read TGTGCCAGCAGCTTGGCCGACAGTATAAATGGCTACACCTTC.

This sequence joins TRBV11-2 and TRBJ1-1; tentative D call: TRBD1 (5 bases). The V end was cut by 4 bases, the J end by 5 bases, with 20 bases between. CDR1 is SGHAT and CDR2 is FQNNGV in the germline V gene. CDR3 size: 16 residues. The CDR3 spells CASSSYGRGGGTEAFF. CDR3 DNA sequence: TGTGCCAGCAGCTCGTATGGTAGGGGAGGCGGAACTGAAGCTTTCTTT.

This clone has a handful of counts. This chain uses TRBV14 with TRBJ2-7; 7 positions match TRBD2. The germline V gene has CDR1 SGHDN and CDR2 FVKESK. V shed 1 base and J 3 bases; nucleotides not matched to a gene: 3. The length of the CDR3 is 14 residues. CDR3 residues: CASSQVGGSYEQYF. The CDR3 nucleotides are TGTGCCAGCAGCCAAGTGGGGGGGAGCTACGAGCAGTACTTC.

In this sample, this clone turned up once. The V and J genes are TRBV7-2 and TRBJ1-3, with 8 bases matching TRBD1. J gave up 2 bases and V 5 bases, and 14 bases lay outside the gene matches. CDR3 length equals 18 residues. Germline CDR1 reads SGHTA; CDR2 reads FQGNSA. CDR3 sequence: CASSLRDRKTLPGNTIYF. In nucleotides, the CDR3 is TGTGCCAGCAGCCTCCGGGACAGGAAAACATTACCTGGAAACACCATATATTTT. Variable domain in full (rest from reference TRBV7-2 and TRBJ1-3): GAGVSQSPSNKVTEKGKDVELRCDPISGHTALYWYRQSLGQGLEFLIYFQGNSAPDKSGLPSDRFSAERTGGSVSTLTIQRTQQEDSAVYLCASSLRDRKTLPGNTIYFGEGSWLTVV.

The chain recombines TRBV4-1 with TRBJ1-2; 7 nucleotides match TRBD1. Germline CDR1 and CDR2: MGHRA and YSYEKL. V gave up 4 bases and J gave up 4 bases; unmatched junction bases: 3. This CDR3 contains 13 residues. The CDR3 here is CASSPGQVYGYTF. The CDR3 coding sequence is TGCGCCAGCAGCCCAGGACAGGTCTATGGCTACACCTTC.

V gene TRBV9 combines with J gene TRBJ2-1, with D tentatively TRBD1 (5 bases). In germline, CDR1 is SGDLS, CDR2 YYNGEE. CDR3 length equals 12 residues. V lost 0 bases, J lost 9 bases, and 7 bases lay in between. CDR3 DNA: TGTGCCAGCAGCGTAGGGGGCCTTGAGCAGTTCTTC. It is translated as CASSVGGLEQFF.

This clone appeared once. The chain recombines TRBV7-2 with TRBJ2-3; D is perhaps TRBD2 (6 bases). Per germline, CDR1 SGHTA and CDR2 FQGNSA. The CDR3 runs to 14 residues. Deletions cut 5 bases from V and 2 bases from J, with 11 bases between. Written as DNA, the CDR3 is TGTGCCAGCAGCCCAGGGACTCTCACAGATACGCAGTATTTT. It specifies CASSPGTLTDTQYF. The whole variable domain, filled in from reference TRBV7-2 and TRBJ2-3, reads GAGVSQSPSNKVTEKGKDVELRCDPISGHTALYWYRQSLGQGLEFLIYFQGNSAPDKSGLPSDRFSAERTGGSVSTLTIQRTQQEDSAVYLCASSPGTLTDTQYFGPGTRLTVL.

V usage is TRBV19 and J usage is TRBJ1-2; D uncertain. The V gene lost 4 bases and the J gene lost 0 bases, with 15 bases spanning the gap. CDR1 LNHDA and CDR2 SQIVND come from the germline V gene (reference sequence). The CDR3 length is 16 residues. The CDR3 region has the DNA TGTGCCAGTAGTACCACCCTAACTGCTACTAACTATGGCTACACCTTC. Residues: CASSTTLTATNYGYTF.

V and J are TRBV2 and TRBJ2-7; D remains unclear. Looked up from germline, CDR1 is SNHLY and CDR2 is FYNNEI. This CDR3 region has 14 residues. With 11 bases removed from V and 5 bases from J, the gap between germline ends came to 22 bases. This CDR3 is CAATGQGLGHEQYF. The DNA of the CDR3 is TGTGCCGCTACCGGCCAAGGTTTGGGCCACGAGCAGTACTTC.

The gene calls are TRBV9 and TRBJ1-2, with D possibly matching TRBD1 (6 bases). The V and J ends lost 4 bases and 5 bases respectively, with 15 bases between them. Germline V gene data show CDR1 as SGDLS and CDR2 as YYNGEE. The CDR3 contains 14 residues. The CDR3 sequence is CASSPQGRGYGYTF. CDR3 sequence (DNA): TGTGCCAGCAGCCCTCAGGGGCGAGGATATGGCTACACCTTC.

The V and J genes are TRBV15 and TRBJ2-7; 7 nucleotides line up with TRBD1. V was pared by 2 bases and J by 7 bases, with 20 bases of the junction left unmatched. Germline CDR1 is LNHNV and CDR2 is YYDKDF (reference sequence). This CDR3 is built from 18 residues. DNA for the CDR3: TGTGCCACCAGCAGATATAAGGGGGCCACGGTTTCCTACGTAGAGCAGTACTTC. This gives the protein CATSRYKGATVSYVEQYF.

The V and J genes are TRBV10-1 and TRBJ1-5; possibly TRBD1 for D (5 bases). This CDR3 spans 15 amino acids. Trimming took 7 bases from V and 7 from J, leaving 20 bases between them. The germline V gene has CDR1 WNHNN and CDR2 SYGVQD (reference sequence). This chain's CDR3 is CASMPYGAAGQPQHF. DNA of the CDR3: TGCGCCAGCATGCCATATGGGGCTGCGGGACAGCCCCAGCATTTT.

The chain links TRBV19 to TRBJ1-2; TRBD1 aligns across 8 bases. CDR1 and CDR2 from the germline V gene are LNHDA and SQIVND (reference sequence). V dropped 6 bases and J dropped 8; count of bases not matched to a gene: 8. The CDR3 is made up of 13 amino acids. CDR3 nucleotides: TGTGCCAGTAGCGGCTCACAGGGGGACGGCTACACCTTC. Translation: CASSGSQGDGYTF.

This rearrangement joins TRBV18 to TRBJ1-6, with D maybe TRBD1 (6 bases). There are 12 residues in the CDR3. Trimming stripped 6 bases from V and 8 bases from J, with 8 bases between. CDR1 and CDR2 (germline): KGHSH, LQKENI. CDR3: CASSAGDSPLHF. The CDR3 bases are TGTGCCAGCTCGGCAGGGGATTCACCCCTCCACTTT.

J is TRBJ1-3 and V is TRBV10-3, with 7 bases that match TRBD1. Germline V CDR1 and CDR2: ENHRY, SYGVKD. Losses at the gene ends were 2 bases for V and 8 bases for J; bases not matched to a gene: 12. This CDR3 is 16 amino acids long. Here the CDR3 DNA reads TGTGCCATCAGTGAGAGGGGGCCTTTAGTCGGAGACACCATATATTTT. This translates into CAISERGPLVGDTIYF.

This clone has only a few counts. The chain recombines TRBV4-3 with TRBJ2-1; 7 bases fit TRBD2. CDR1 is LGHNA and CDR2 is YSLEER in the germline V gene. The V segment lost 0 bases and the J segment 3 bases; nucleotides outside the gene matches: 14. This CDR3 contains 19 residues. The DNA for the CDR3 is TGCGCCAGCAGCCAAGATTCCCCACAACCGGGACTATTCTACAATGAGCAGTTCTTC. It is translated as CASSQDSPQPGLFYNEQFF.